These 27 T cell receptor beta chains came from one sample sequenced in a study of blood T cell repertoires in COVID-19. Data came from immunoSEQ multiplex PCR; TCRdb stores just in-frame clones and leaves some out. The sample contains approximately 97,000 clones, 81% of which appear only once. The sequencing input was peripheral blood. The source of these receptors is a man in his fifties or sixties with acute or convalescent COVID-19.

This clone was observed a handful of times. The chain is built from TRBV6-2 or TRBV6-3 and TRBJ2-3; possibly TRBD2 for D (6 bases). Germline CDR1 reads MNHEY; CDR2 reads SVGEGT. This CDR3 has 16 residues. Between the trimmed V and J ends, which lost 0 bases and 0 bases, there was a span of 10 bases. The CDR3 sequence: CASSYSWGTSTDTQYF. The CDR3 DNA follows: TGTGCCAGCAGTTACTCTTGGGGGACTAGCACAGATACGCAGTATTTT.

The chain employs TRBV5-1 and TRBJ2-5; 9 positions match TRBD1. The germline CDR1 and CDR2 sequences are SGHRS and YFSETQ. V gave up 0 bases and J gave up 5 bases; unmatched junction bases: 5. This CDR3 is 15 amino acids long. The CDR3 sequence is CASSLAQGARETQYF. The CDR3 DNA follows: TGCGCCAGCAGCTTGGCACAGGGGGCGCGGGAGACCCAGTACTTC.

The J gene is TRBJ2-3, the V gene TRBV9; TRBD2 matches at 9 bases. The CDR3 contains 16 residues. Germline CDR1 reads SGDLS; CDR2 reads YYNGEE. With 2 bases clipped from V and 2 bases from J, the junction kept 6 bases outside the gene matches. CDR3 sequence: CASSVAAGGPTDTQYF. The CDR3 DNA sequence: TGTGCCAGCAGCGTGGCGGCGGGAGGGCCCACAGATACGCAGTATTTT.

This clone appeared once. The CDR3 nucleotides are TGTGCCAGCAGCTTATCACGGGGGGTAGTGACCCAGTACTTC. Translation gives CASSLSRGVVTQYF. The chain combines TRBV11-1 with TRBJ2-5, with 7 nucleotides matching TRBD2. CDR1 and CDR2 from the germline V gene are SGHAT and FQDESV (reference sequence). After removal of 2 bases from V and 7 bases from J, the junction contained 7 bases not matched to a gene. The length of the CDR3 is 14 residues.

The sample holds one count of this clone. The chain joins TRBV9 to TRBJ1-2, with TRBD1 matching 10 bases. CDR3 size: 17 residues. Germline-derived CDR1 and CDR2 are SGDLS and YYNGEE. V trimming: 0 bases; J trimming: 0 bases; junction bases outside the gene matches: 5. The CDR3 is CASSVGGTGVANYGYTF. CDR3 coding DNA: TGTGCCAGCAGCGTAGGTGGGACAGGGGTAGCTAACTATGGCTACACCTTC.

In this sample, this clone is medium-sized. The chain joins TRBV12-5 to TRBJ2-7, with 12 bases matching TRBD2. Germline lookup yields CDR1 LGHNT and CDR2 FRNRAP. The CDR3 has 15 amino acids. J lost 3 bases, V lost 5 bases, and 5 bases had no gene match. The CDR3 bases are TGTGCTAGTGGTACCGGACTAGCGGGGAACTACGAGCAGTACTTC. As protein: CASGTGLAGNYEQYF.

The V gene is TRBV5-6, the J gene TRBJ2-3; 8 nucleotides align to TRBD2. Per germline, CDR1 SGHDT and CDR2 YYEEEE. This CDR3 is built from 15 residues. V was clipped by 0 bases and J by 6 bases; unmatched bases: 6. DNA for the CDR3: TGTGCCAGCAGCTTGGTGGGCGGGAGGCAGGATACGCAGTATTTT. Translating it yields CASSLVGGRQDTQYF.

The chain has TRBV11-3 and TRBJ2-7; weak D call: TRBD2 (6 bases). Between the trimmed V and J ends, which lost 1 base and 4 bases, there was a span of 14 bases. The CDR3 spans 15 residues. CDR1 and CDR2 from the germline V gene are SGHNT and YENEEA. In DNA form, the CDR3 reads TGTGCCAGCAGCTTAGGGGCTAGCGTTTCTTACGAGCAGTACTTC. This gives the protein CASSLGASVSYEQYF. Drawing the rest from reference TRBV11-3 and TRBJ2-7, the complete variable domain is EAGVVQSPRYKIIEKKQPVAFWCNPISGHNTLYWYLQNLGQGPELLIRYENEEAVDDSQLPKDRFSAERLKGVDSTLKIQPAELGDSAVYLCASSLGASVSYEQYFGPGTRLTVT.

The rearrangement joins TRBV7-2 to TRBJ2-4; D might be TRBD1 (5 bases). The CDR3 extends over 14 amino acids. CDR1 is SGHTA, CDR2 FQGNSA, per germline. Trimming shortened V by 1 base and J by 1 base, and 5 bases separated the two germline ends. The CDR3 bases are TGTGCCAGCAGCTTAGGGGGCGCCAAAAACATTCAGTACTTC. This codes for CASSLGGAKNIQYF. Complete variable domain (other parts from reference TRBV7-2 and TRBJ2-4): GAGVSQSPSNKVTEKGKDVELRCDPISGHTALYWYRQSLGQGLEFLIYFQGNSAPDKSGLPSDRFSAERTGGSVSTLTIQRTQQEDSAVYLCASSLGGAKNIQYFGAGTRLSVL.

The chain joins TRBV7-2 to TRBJ2-7; no clear D. The CDR3 spans 14 residues. V gave up 1 base and J gave up 0 bases, with 7 bases separating them. Germline V gene lookup returns CDR1 SGHTA and CDR2 FQGNSA. CDR3 sequence reads: CASSLGRSSYEQYF. CDR3 sequence (DNA): TGTGCCAGCAGCTTAGGCCGGAGCTCCTACGAGCAGTACTTC. Variable domain in full (rest from reference TRBV7-2 and TRBJ2-7): GAGVSQSPSNKVTEKGKDVELRCDPISGHTALYWYRQSLGQGLEFLIYFQGNSAPDKSGLPSDRFSAERTGGSVSTLTIQRTQQEDSAVYLCASSLGRSSYEQYFGPGTRLTVT.

The chain is built from TRBV25-1 and TRBJ1-4, with D perhaps TRBD1 (5 bases). Germline V CDR1 and CDR2: MGHDK, SYGVNS. The length of the CDR3 is 15 residues. Trimming took 6 bases from V and 6 from J, leaving 17 bases between them. DNA for the CDR3: TGTGCCAGCAGCCCCGGACGGAGACAGCATGAAAAACTGTTTTTT. Protein sequence: CASSPGRRQHEKLFF.

This rearrangement joins TRBV7-2 to TRBJ2-5, with 10 bases that match TRBD1. J gave up 4 bases and V 4 bases, and 9 bases lay outside the gene matches. CDR1 and CDR2 from the germline V gene are SGHTA and FQGNSA. CDR3 size: 16 residues. The CDR3 reads CASSSVTGGGGETQYF. For the CDR3, the DNA is TGTGCCAGCAGCTCGGTGACAGGGGGCGGCGGAGAGACCCAGTACTTC.

V and J are TRBV24-1 and TRBJ1-4, with D maybe TRBD1 (6 bases). V lost 3 bases and J 7 bases, leaving 17 bases between the germline ends. The CDR3 is 16 amino acids. The V gene's germline CDR1 is KGHDR and CDR2 SFDVKD. The CDR3 spells CATSDGTGFLGEKLFF. DNA for the CDR3: TGTGCCACCAGTGATGGAACAGGGTTTTTGGGTGAAAAACTGTTTTTT.

This clone is a singleton in its sample. V gene TRBV6-7 combines with J gene TRBJ2-3; 9 bases are shared with TRBD1. TRBV6-7 counts as an open reading frame of uncertain function. The CDR3 totals 23 residues. The V gene end was trimmed by 4 bases and the J gene end by 0 bases; junction bases not matched to a gene: 26. CDR3 residues: CASSSKDRGWLGVWLPSTDTQYF. The CDR3 nucleotides read TGTGCCAGCAGTTCAAAGGACAGGGGATGGTTGGGCGTTTGGCTACCGAGCACAGATACGCAGTATTTT.

This chain uses TRBV11-2 with TRBJ2-3, with a possible D match to TRBD2 (6 bases). The V and J ends lost 2 bases and 2 bases respectively, with 11 bases between them. CDR3 size: 15 residues. CDR1 is SGHAT, CDR2 FQNNGV, per germline. The CDR3 DNA reads TGTGCCAGCAGCTTAAGGTTAGCGGTCACAGATACGCAGTATTTT. Protein product: CASSLRLAVTDTQYF.

V and J are TRBV5-1 and TRBJ1-1, with a tentative D call TRBD1 (6 bases). This CDR3 spans 15 amino acids. Looked up from germline, CDR1 is SGHRS and CDR2 is YFSETQ. V was trimmed by 0 bases and J by 4 bases, leaving 13 bases between them. For the CDR3, the DNA is TGCGCCAGCAGCTTGGAACCAGGGGCGGGCACTGAAGCTTTCTTT. As protein: CASSLEPGAGTEAFF.

This clone was detected once. This rearrangement joins TRBV4-1 to TRBJ2-1; 8 bases align to TRBD2. V lost 1 base, J lost 0 bases, and 11 bases stayed unmatched. CDR1 and CDR2 from the germline V gene are MGHRA and YSYEKL. The CDR3 extends over 19 amino acids. The CDR3 bases are TGCGCCAGCAGCCAAGTCAAGCGGGAGAAAAAGAGCTCCTACAATGAGCAGTTCTTC. Its protein product is CASSQVKREKKSSYNEQFF.

The chain joins TRBV9 to TRBJ2-7; perhaps TRBD2 as D (6 bases). Trimming left V 3 bases short and J 2 bases short, with 15 bases between. Germline V CDR1 and CDR2: SGDLS, YYNGEE. The CDR3 spans 15 residues. The CDR3 spells CASSAGPGRTYEQYF. In DNA, the CDR3 is TGTGCCAGCAGCGCAGGCCCCGGGAGAACCTACGAGCAGTACTTC.

The V call is TRBV4-3, the J call TRBJ2-1; TRBD2 agrees at 12 bases. V trimming: 1 base; J trimming: 8 bases; junction bases outside the gene matches: 6. The CDR3 totals 16 residues. Germline CDR1 LGHNA, CDR2 YSLEER. The CDR3 region has the DNA TGCGCCAGCAGCCAAGGGCTAGCGGGAGGGGTGGATGAGCAGTTCTTC. Protein product: CASSQGLAGGVDEQFF.

The chain uses TRBV5-4 and TRBJ2-7; no definite D call. V was trimmed by 4 bases and J by 2 bases, leaving 7 bases between them. CDR1 and CDR2 from the germline V gene are SGHNT and YYREEE (reference sequence). This CDR3 is built from 12 residues. The CDR3 here is CASSPDTYEQYF. In DNA form, the CDR3 reads TGTGCCAGCAGCCCTGACACCTACGAGCAGTACTTC.

CDR3 nucleotides: TGTGCCACCAGCAGACAGGGGGCGGACACTGAAGCTTTCTTT. Its protein is CATSRQGADTEAFF. The rearrangement links TRBV15 to TRBJ1-1, with 8 bases lining up with TRBD1. The trim removed 2 bases at V and 3 bases at J, leaving 2 bases unmatched. Germline V lookup: CDR1 LNHNV, CDR2 YYDKDF (reference sequence). The CDR3 is made up of 14 amino acids.

V usage is TRBV6-5 and J usage is TRBJ2-7, with 7 bases matching TRBD1. Trimming took 5 bases from V and 9 from J; bases not matched to a gene: 13. CDR3 length: 14 residues. Per the germline V gene, CDR1 is MNHEY and CDR2 is SVGAGI. This CDR3 is CASSKTGTPSGQYF. CDR3 nucleotides: TGTGCCAGCAGTAAGACAGGGACCCCTTCCGGGCAGTACTTC.

The chain is built from TRBV5-6 and TRBJ2-2; D is ambiguous. Trimming pared 1 base from V and 1 base from J, leaving 5 bases between. CDR1 is SGHDT and CDR2 is YYEEEE in the germline V gene. The CDR3 has 14 amino acids. CDR3: CASSLTVNTGELFF. As DNA, the CDR3 is TGTGCCAGCAGCTTGACAGTGAACACCGGGGAGCTGTTTTTT.

The J gene is TRBJ1-2, the V gene TRBV2; the D gene is possibly TRBD1 (5 bases). The V gene's germline CDR1 is SNHLY and CDR2 FYNNEI. The CDR3 totals 16 residues. Trimming shortened V by 5 bases and J by 4 bases, and 20 bases separated the two germline ends. The CDR3 here is CASSKRGGGRFYGYTF. DNA for the CDR3: TGTGCCAGCAGTAAAAGGGGAGGTGGGAGGTTCTATGGCTACACCTTC.

The chain joins TRBV19 to TRBJ2-2, with TRBD2 as a possible D gene (6 bases). Trimming stripped 10 bases from V and 5 bases from J, with 20 bases between. Germline V gene lookup returns CDR1 LNHDA and CDR2 SQIVND (reference sequence). CDR3 length equals 15 residues. CDR3 in amino acids: CATEDPGVSTGELFF. The CDR3 coding sequence is TGTGCCACCGAGGACCCGGGAGTATCAACCGGGGAGCTGTTTTTT.

This sequence joins TRBV6-5 and TRBJ1-2; TRBD1 aligns across 8 bases. Losses at the gene ends were 6 bases for V and 3 bases for J; bases not matched to a gene: 9. Germline lookup yields CDR1 MNHEY and CDR2 SVGAGI. This CDR3 is built from 15 residues. CDR3 DNA sequence: TGTGCCAGCAGCCCCCGGGACAGGATTTACTATGGCTACACCTTC. Amino acid sequence: CASSPRDRIYYGYTF.

The genes are TRBV28 and TRBJ2-7; TRBD1 might be the D (6 bases). Germline loops: CDR1 MDHEN, CDR2 SYDVKM. The CDR3 consists of 15 residues. V dropped 5 bases and J dropped 0 bases, with 14 bases sitting between them. CDR3 sequence (DNA): TGTGCCAGCAGTGGCATACAGGGTTTCTCCTACGAGCAGTACTTC. Protein: CASSGIQGFSYEQYF.